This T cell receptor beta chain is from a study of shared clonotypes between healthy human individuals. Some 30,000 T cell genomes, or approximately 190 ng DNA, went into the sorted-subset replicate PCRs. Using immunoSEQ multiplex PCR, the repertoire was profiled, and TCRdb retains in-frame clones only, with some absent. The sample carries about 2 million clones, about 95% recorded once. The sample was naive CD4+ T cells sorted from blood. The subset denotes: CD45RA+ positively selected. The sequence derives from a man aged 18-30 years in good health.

CDR3 DNA: TGTGCCAGCAGTTTAGGGTTCTACGAGCAGTACTTC. It is translated as CASSLGFYEQYF. The V call is TRBV28, the J call TRBJ2-7; D is unclear. Germline V gene sequence: CDR1 MDHEN, CDR2 SYDVKM. The V end lost 2 bases, the J end lost 3 bases, and 5 bases lay between the germline ends. This CDR3 has 12 residues.